Listed here are 18 T cell receptor beta chains from one sample, sequenced in a study of identical twins (dated by TCRdb to about 2016). Libraries were prepared through 5' RACE. For sequencing, an Illumina HiSeq 2000 was employed. In-frame beta chains were kept once TCRdb had trimmed the public reads at Q25 with fastp and called clones with MiXCR. CDR3 protein sequences are deduplicated, and each keeps its most common genes and DNA. The table for this sample lists about 280,000 distinct CDR3 sequences; around 8.8% of them were counted only once. Together, the top ten hold approximately 2% of the sample. These data were likewise used in another study, on yellow fever vaccine responses in identical twins.

Sequenced input: memory (CD45RO+) T cells sorted from blood. The cell subset or site label here, explained by the study, means: CD45RO+ enriched T cells. These receptors were taken from a woman younger than 35 in good health.

This clonotype was seen at least ten times. The chain employs TRBV6-2 or TRBV6-3 and TRBJ2-7; 16 bases align to TRBD2. This CDR3 region has 16 residues. Germline V CDR1 and CDR2: MNHEY, SVGEGT. CDR3 region: CASGTSGRASPYEQYF. CDR3 sequence (DNA): TGTGCTTCCGGGACTAGCGGGAGGGCATCACCCTACGAGCAGTACTTC.

This clonotype was counted a few times. The rearrangement uses TRBV6-1 and TRBJ1-1, with D possibly TRBD1 on 5 matching bases. This CDR3 spans 14 amino acids. The V end was cut by 6 bases, the J end by 3 bases, with 14 bases between. The germline CDR1 and CDR2 sequences are MNHNS and SASEGT. The CDR3 DNA reads as TGTGCCAGCAGACCCCCGGACACCTACACTGAAGCTTTCTTT. It codes for CASRPPDTYTEAFF.

This clonotype turned up a few times. This chain connects TRBV21-1 to TRBJ1-5. TRBV21-1 is a recognized pseudogene. The CDR3 runs to 17 residues. The DNA of the CDR3 is TGTGCCAGCAGCACGGGAGTGGCAGGCAAGATCAATCAGCCCCAGCATTTT. Translating gives CASSTGVAGKINQPQHF.

The CDR3 DNA is TGTGCCAGCAGTTTAAAGACGAAGAACTATGGCTACACCTTC. It encodes CASSLKTKNYGYTF. V is TRBV28 and J is TRBJ1-2; D unresolved. The germline CDR1 and CDR2 sequences are MDHEN and SYDVKM. Between the trimmed V and J ends, which lost 2 bases and 2 bases, there was a span of 9 bases. CDR3 size: 14 residues.

This clonotype showed up many times. This chain links TRBV4-1 with TRBJ1-1, with D maybe TRBD1 (5 bases). Trimming took 0 bases from V and 1 from J, leaving 12 bases between them. The V gene's germline CDR1 is MGHRA and CDR2 YSYEKL. This CDR3 has 16 residues. The CDR3 here is CASSQDREGPNTEAFF. As DNA, the CDR3 is TGCGCCAGCAGCCAAGATCGGGAGGGGCCGAACACTGAAGCTTTCTTT.

The chain links TRBV24-1 to TRBJ2-3; TRBD1 matches 10 bases. Germline CDR1 reads KGHDR; CDR2 reads SFDVKD. Trimming cost V 3 bases and J 4 bases; bases outside gene matches: 3. CDR3 length equals 15 residues. The CDR3 sequence is CATSDETGGADTQYF. CDR3 bases: TGTGCCACCAGTGATGAGACAGGGGGCGCAGATACGCAGTATTTT.

Many counts were recorded for this clonotype. The chain links TRBV12-3 or TRBV12-4 to TRBJ2-1; D is undetermined. This CDR3 has 11 residues. The germline V and J ends were trimmed by 7 bases and 10 bases, with 11 bases remaining between them. CDR3 sequence (DNA): TGTGCCAGCATTATTCTGTCGGAGCAGTTCTTC. Its protein is CASIILSEQFF.

This clonotype was counted many times. J is TRBJ1-5 and V is TRBV5-1; D might be TRBD1 (5 bases). Germline V gives CDR1 SGHRS, CDR2 YFSETQ. Trimming cost V 4 bases and J 5 bases, with 16 bases left between them. CDR3 size: 15 residues. The CDR3 sequence: CASSQGTGADQPQHF. The CDR3, as DNA: TGCGCCAGCAGCCAAGGAACCGGGGCCGATCAGCCCCAGCATTTT. Using reference TRBV5-1 and TRBJ1-5 for the parts outside the CDR3, the full variable domain is KAGVTQTPRYLIKTRGQQVTLSCSPISGHRSVSWYQQTPGQGLQFLFEYFSETQRNKGNFPGRFSGRQFSNSRSEMNVSTLELGDSALYLCASSQGTGADQPQHFGDGTRLSIL.

This clonotype has just a few counts. The rearrangement joins TRBV3-1 to TRBJ2-5; D may be TRBD1 (5 bases). The V gene's germline CDR1 is LGHDT and CDR2 YNNKEL (reference sequence). The CDR3 covers 14 residues. V lost 2 bases, J lost 4 bases, and 11 bases lay in between. The CDR3 spells CASSQRGLGETQYF. In DNA, the CDR3 is TGTGCCAGCAGCCAAAGGGGTCTCGGAGAGACCCAGTACTTC.

This clonotype has at least ten counts. V and J are TRBV3-1 and TRBJ2-1; TRBD2 agrees at 7 bases. From germline, CDR1 is LGHDT and CDR2 YNNKEL (reference sequence). The CDR3 runs to 15 residues. Unmatched junction bases numbered 6, after V lost 1 base and J lost 6 bases. CDR3 loop: CASSQATGGTNEQFF. As DNA, the CDR3 is TGTGCCAGCAGCCAAGCCACGGGAGGTACCAATGAGCAGTTCTTC.

There are many counts of this clonotype. The chain employs TRBV6-1 and TRBJ1-1; 9 bases line up with TRBD1. J gave up 6 bases and V 9 bases, and 11 bases lay outside the gene matches. The CDR3 length is 14 residues. CDR1 is MNHNS and CDR2 is SASEGT in the germline V gene. The CDR3 region is CASKPGQGTAEAFF. The CDR3 region has the DNA TGTGCCAGTAAACCGGGACAGGGAACCGCTGAAGCTTTCTTT.

This clonotype occurred a few times. The chain combines TRBV6-5 with TRBJ2-7; D is perhaps TRBD2 (5 bases). V gave up 0 bases and J gave up 2 bases, with 11 bases separating them. The CDR3 covers 15 residues. CDR1 is MNHEY, CDR2 SVGAGI, per germline. Here the CDR3 reads CASSYSLPSPYEQYF. The CDR3 DNA reads as TGTGCCAGCAGTTACTCGCTCCCTAGCCCCTACGAGCAGTACTTC.

This clonotype showed up just a few times. The rearrangement uses TRBV2 and TRBJ1-2, with 9 bases lining up with TRBD1. The junction had 9 bases not matched to a gene; V was cut back by 6 bases and J by 7 bases. This CDR3 has 14 amino acids. Germline V gene data show CDR1 as SNHLY and CDR2 as FYNNEI. The CDR3 DNA reads as TGTGCCAGCAGCGCTGGACAGGGGCGTAGTGGCTACACCTTC. Translated, it gives CASSAGQGRSGYTF.

V gene TRBV2 combines with J gene TRBJ2-7; D is perhaps TRBD1 (5 bases). From germline, CDR1 is SNHLY and CDR2 FYNNEI. There are 13 residues in the CDR3. The chain's CDR3 is CASSELGVPHRGV. In nucleotides, the CDR3 is TGTGCCAGCAGTGAATTAGGGGTCCCTCACCGAGGCGTC.

The CDR3 bases are TGTGCCAGCAGCTTAGGACAGGGTTGGCAAGAGACCCAGTACTTC. As protein: CASSLGQGWQETQYF. This chain links TRBV13 with TRBJ2-5; weak D call: TRBD1 (6 bases). The germline gives CDR1 PRHDT, CDR2 FYEKMQ (reference sequence). The CDR3 runs 15 residues. Trimming removed 0 bases from V and 2 bases from J, with 10 bases in between.

This clonotype was detected only a few times. CDR3 in DNA: TGTGCCAGTAGTGGAGGACGGCGCAATCAGCCCCAGCATTTT. Protein sequence: CASSGGRRNQPQHF. The chain links TRBV19 to TRBJ1-5, with D unclear. The ends were cut back, 5 bases at V and 2 bases at J, with 10 bases in the middle. Per germline, CDR1 LNHDA and CDR2 SQIVND (reference sequence). There are 14 residues in the CDR3.

This clonotype was found a few times. The rearrangement uses TRBV11-2 and TRBJ2-7, with a tentative D call TRBD1 (6 bases). Germline CDR1 is SGHAT and CDR2 is FQNNGV. This CDR3 region has 15 residues. Trimming removed 6 bases from V and 1 base from J, with 16 bases in between. The CDR3 nucleotides are TGTGCCAGCAGTCGTACGACAGGTCGTTCCTACGAGCAGTACGTC. As protein: CASSRTTGRSYEQYV.

The chain uses TRBV7-9 and TRBJ2-5, with a possible D match to TRBD1 (6 bases). The CDR3 is 13 residues long. Germline CDR1 is SEHNR and CDR2 is FQNEAQ (reference sequence). The V end was cut by 5 bases, the J end by 4 bases, with 11 bases between. The CDR3 coding sequence is TGTGCCAGCAGCCACAGGGCGGGAGAGACCCAGTACTTC. Translation gives CASSHRAGETQYF.